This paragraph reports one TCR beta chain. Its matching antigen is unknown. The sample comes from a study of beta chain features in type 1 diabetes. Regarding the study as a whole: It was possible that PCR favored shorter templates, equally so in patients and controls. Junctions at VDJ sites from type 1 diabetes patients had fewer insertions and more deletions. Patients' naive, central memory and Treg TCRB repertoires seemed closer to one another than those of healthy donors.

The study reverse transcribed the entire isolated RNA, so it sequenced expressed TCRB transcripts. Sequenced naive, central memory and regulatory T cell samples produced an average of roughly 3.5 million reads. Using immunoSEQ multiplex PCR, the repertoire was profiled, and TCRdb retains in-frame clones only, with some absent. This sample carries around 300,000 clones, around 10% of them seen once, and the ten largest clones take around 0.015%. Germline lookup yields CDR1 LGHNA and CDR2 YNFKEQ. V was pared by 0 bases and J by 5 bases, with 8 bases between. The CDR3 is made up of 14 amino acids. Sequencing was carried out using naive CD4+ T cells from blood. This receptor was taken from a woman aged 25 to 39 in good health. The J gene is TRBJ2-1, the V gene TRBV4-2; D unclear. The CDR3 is CASSQDTGHNEQFF. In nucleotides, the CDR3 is TGTGCCAGCAGCCAAGATACGGGTCACAATGAGCAGTTCTTC.